The clone carrying this TCR beta chain was recorded at least ten times. Its antigen is undetermined. Sample-barcoded 5' priming and a J-beta primer mix drove a second PCR of about 7 to 11 cycles. Each CDR3 protein is one row after TCRdb ran MiXCR on the 5' RACE reads. The sample contains 710,000 or so distinct CDR3 sequences, 22% of which appear only once. The data were obtained in a study of blood T cells in healthy people across ages. Study-wide results and limits: The study found TCR beta diversity correlated strongly with naive T cell percentage.

Sequencing was done on a sample of blood. The sequence came from a man between 65 and 80 years old in good health.

The CDR3 DNA follows: TGTGCCAGCAGCCCGAGGACTAGCGGGAGGGCCCTCGACACCGGGGAGCTGTTTTTT. It codes for CASSPRTSGRALDTGELFF. The V call is TRBV7-8, the J call TRBJ2-2; TRBD2 aligns across 15 bases. This CDR3 is built from 19 residues. Trimming at V came to 5 bases and at J to 3 bases, leaving 10 bases not matched to a gene. From germline, CDR1 is SGHVS and CDR2 FQNEAQ.